This TCR beta chain was recovered during a study of blood T cells in healthy people across ages. The use of a sample-barcoded 5' primer and a J-beta primer mix characterized a second PCR of roughly 6 to 11 cycles. Every sample gave at least 2.5 million paired-end reads containing CDR3. TCRdb fed the 5' RACE reads into MiXCR, producing one record per CDR3 protein. This table has approximately 1,700,000 distinct CDR3 sequences, approximately 39% appearing once. The CDR3 loop spans 17 amino acids. Germline assignment: CDR1 DFQATT and CDR2 SNEGSKA (reference sequence). The ends were cut back, 0 bases at V and 7 bases at J, with 22 bases in the middle. Study-wide results and limits: Donors of long life had a larger count of naive CD4+ cells and greater diversity than aged donors. TCR beta diversity, measured per million T cells, fell in a roughly linear way with age.

Turning to this clonotype: Its antigen is unidentified.

Drawn from each donor were ten milliliters of peripheral blood. Sequenced sample: blood. The origin of this receptor is a human donor in good health. This sequence joins TRBV20-1 and TRBJ2-1, with a tentative D call TRBD2 (6 bases). The CDR3 DNA sequence: TGCAGTGCTAGAGATATGTTGGAGAGGGGAGGCTTGAATGAGCAGTTCTTC. Its protein product is CSARDMLERGGLNEQFF.